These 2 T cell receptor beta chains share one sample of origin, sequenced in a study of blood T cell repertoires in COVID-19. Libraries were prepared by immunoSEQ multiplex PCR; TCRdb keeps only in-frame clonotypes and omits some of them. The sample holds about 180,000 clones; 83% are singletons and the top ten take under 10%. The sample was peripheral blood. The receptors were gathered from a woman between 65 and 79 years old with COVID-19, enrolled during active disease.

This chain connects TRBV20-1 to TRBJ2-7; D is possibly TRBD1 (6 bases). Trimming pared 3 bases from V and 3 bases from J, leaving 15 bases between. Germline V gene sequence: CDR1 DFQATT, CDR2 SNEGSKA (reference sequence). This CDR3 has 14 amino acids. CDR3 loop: CSASQGLLFYEQYF. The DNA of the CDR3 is TGCAGTGCTAGTCAGGGGCTTCTTTTCTACGAGCAGTACTTC.

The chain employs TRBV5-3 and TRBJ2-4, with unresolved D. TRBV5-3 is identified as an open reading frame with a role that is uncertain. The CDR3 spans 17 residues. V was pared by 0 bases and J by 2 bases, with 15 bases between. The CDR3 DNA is TGTGCCAGAAGCTTGGTCCTAGGTCCCCTACCCAAAAACATTCAGTACTTC. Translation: CARSLVLGPLPKNIQYF.